These T cell receptor beta chains were read from a single sample in a study of blood T cell repertoires in COVID-19. Assay: immunoSEQ multiplex PCR; the TCRdb copy retains only in-frame clones and omits some. In the table there are roughly 60,000 clones, roughly 77% of which are singletons. The sequenced sample consisted of peripheral blood. The receptors stem from a man older than 75 with acute or convalescent COVID-19. The CDR3 runs from the conserved cysteine through the conserved F or W. The order of the fields is CDR3 length, J gene, V gene, CDR3 protein.

>16|TRBJ1-5|TRBV7-2
CASSTQQGAYPQPQHF
>18|TRBJ2-3|TRBV5-6
CASSPTPYPGQGADTQYF
>15|TRBJ2-5|TRBV6-2/TRBV6-3
CASSYSRPRQETQYF
>15|TRBJ2-1|TRBV5-5
CASSSQTGGLNEQFF
>16|TRBJ2-3|TRBV4-2
CASSQATSGVGDTQYF
>13|TRBJ2-1|TRBV5-4
CASGLAGYNEQFF
>14|TRBJ2-5|TRBV3-1/TRBV3-2
CAVSSRGTQETQYF
>18|TRBJ2-2|TRBV18
CASSRGTGRLAFTGELFF
>14|TRBJ1-6|TRBV6-5
CATRGRGSNSPLHF
>16|TRBJ1-6|TRBV27
CASSKGQFAYNSPLHF
>13|TRBJ1-1|TRBV6-1
CASSDSLNTEAFF
>15|TRBJ1-4|TRBV11-2
CASSLVRGPNEKLFF
>14|TRBJ1-4|TRBV12-2
CASRSIGGNEKLFF
>12|TRBJ1-2|TRBV5-1
CASSSQGNGYTF
>14|TRBJ2-7|TRBV10-3
CAISESRDSYEQYF
>14|TRBJ1-5|TRBV5-5
CASSLDGINQPQHF
>18|TRBJ2-2|TRBV18
CASSSSSGLAGATGELFF
>16|TRBJ1-2|TRBV3-1/TRBV3-2
CASSQDGGQGFYGYTF
>14|TRBJ1-2|TRBV5-1
CASSAGQGEYGYTF
>14|TRBJ1-5|TRBV6-6
CASSRDGGSQPQHF
>14|TRBJ1-6|TRBV2
CASKETSYNSPLHF
>13|TRBJ2-7|TRBV2
CASRAGQNYEQYF
>15|TRBJ2-7|TRBV11-2
CASSATTGGSYEQYF
>15|TRBJ1-1|TRBV6-2/TRBV6-3
CASSYLTGLNTEAFF
>15|TRBJ2-7|TRBV19
CASSISPTGVYEQYF
>15|TRBJ2-2|TRBV19
CASSRGQVNTGELFF